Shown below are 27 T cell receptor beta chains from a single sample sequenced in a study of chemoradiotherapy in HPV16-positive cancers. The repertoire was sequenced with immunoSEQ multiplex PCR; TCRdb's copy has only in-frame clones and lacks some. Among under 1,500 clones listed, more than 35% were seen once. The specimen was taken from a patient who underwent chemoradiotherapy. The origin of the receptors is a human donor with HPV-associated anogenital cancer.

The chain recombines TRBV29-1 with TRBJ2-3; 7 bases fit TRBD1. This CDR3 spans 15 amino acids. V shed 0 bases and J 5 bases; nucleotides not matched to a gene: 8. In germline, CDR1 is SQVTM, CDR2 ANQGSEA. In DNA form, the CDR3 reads TGCAGCGTTGAAGATTTACAGGGGCGCGAAGATACGCAGTATTTT. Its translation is CSVEDLQGREDTQYF.

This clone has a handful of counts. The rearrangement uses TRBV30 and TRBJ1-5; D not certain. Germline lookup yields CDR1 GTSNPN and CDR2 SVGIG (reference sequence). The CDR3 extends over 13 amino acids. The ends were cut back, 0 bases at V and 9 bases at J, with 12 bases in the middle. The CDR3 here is CAWSVTGKAPQHF. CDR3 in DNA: TGTGCCTGGAGTGTCACGGGGAAAGCGCCCCAGCATTTT. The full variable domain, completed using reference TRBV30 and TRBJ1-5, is SQTIHQWPATLVQPVGSPLSLECTVEGTSNPNLYWYRQAAGRGLQLLFYSVGIGQISSEVPQNLSASRPQDRQFILSSKKLLLSDSGFYLCAWSVTGKAPQHFGDGTRLSIL.

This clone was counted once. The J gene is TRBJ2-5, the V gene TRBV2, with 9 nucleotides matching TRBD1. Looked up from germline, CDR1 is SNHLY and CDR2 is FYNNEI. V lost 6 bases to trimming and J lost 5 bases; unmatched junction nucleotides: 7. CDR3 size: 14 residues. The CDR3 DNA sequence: TGTGCCAGCAGGGGACAGGGCAGGGGGGAGACCCAGTACTTC. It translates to CASRGQGRGETQYF.

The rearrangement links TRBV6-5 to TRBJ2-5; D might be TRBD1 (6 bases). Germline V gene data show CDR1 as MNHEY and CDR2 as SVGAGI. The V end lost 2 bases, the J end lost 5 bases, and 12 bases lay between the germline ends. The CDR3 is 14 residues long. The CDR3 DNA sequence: TGTGCCAGCAGTTACAGGGGGATGCATGAGACCCAGTACTTC. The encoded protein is CASSYRGMHETQYF.

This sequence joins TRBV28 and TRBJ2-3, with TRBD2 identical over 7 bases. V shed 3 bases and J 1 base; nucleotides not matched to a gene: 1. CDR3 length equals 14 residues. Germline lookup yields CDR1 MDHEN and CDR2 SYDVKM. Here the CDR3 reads CASSFLAGTDTQYF. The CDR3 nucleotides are TGTGCCAGCAGTTTCCTAGCGGGCACAGATACGCAGTATTTT.

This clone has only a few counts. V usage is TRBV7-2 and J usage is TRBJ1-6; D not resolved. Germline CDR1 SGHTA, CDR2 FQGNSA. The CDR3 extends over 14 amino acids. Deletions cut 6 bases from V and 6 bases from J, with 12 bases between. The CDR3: CASSSEGSNSPLHF. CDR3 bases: TGTGCCAGCAGTTCTGAAGGGAGTAATTCACCCCTCCACTTT.

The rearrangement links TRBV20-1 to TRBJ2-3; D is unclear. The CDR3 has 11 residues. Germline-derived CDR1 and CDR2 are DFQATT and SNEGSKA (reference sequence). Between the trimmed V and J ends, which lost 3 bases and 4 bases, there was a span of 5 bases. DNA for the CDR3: TGCAGTGCTAGGGAAGCAGATACGCAGTATTTT. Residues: CSAREADTQYF.

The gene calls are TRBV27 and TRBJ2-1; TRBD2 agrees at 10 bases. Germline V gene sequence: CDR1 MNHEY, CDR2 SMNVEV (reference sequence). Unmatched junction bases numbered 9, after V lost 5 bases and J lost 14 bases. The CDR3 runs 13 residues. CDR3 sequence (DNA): TGTGCCAGCAGTCCTACCCTAGCGGGAGAGGAGTTCTTC. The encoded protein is CASSPTLAGEEFF.

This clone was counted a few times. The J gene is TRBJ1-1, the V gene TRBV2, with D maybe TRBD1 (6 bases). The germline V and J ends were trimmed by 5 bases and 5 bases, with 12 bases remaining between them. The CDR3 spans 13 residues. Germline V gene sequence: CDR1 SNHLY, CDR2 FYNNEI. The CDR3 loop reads CASSNQGRTEAFF. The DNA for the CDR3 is TGTGCCAGCAGTAACCAGGGGCGGACTGAAGCTTTCTTT.

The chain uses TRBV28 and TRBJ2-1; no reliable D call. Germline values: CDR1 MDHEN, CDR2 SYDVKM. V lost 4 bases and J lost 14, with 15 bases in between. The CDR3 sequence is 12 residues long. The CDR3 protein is CASSSYRAAEFF. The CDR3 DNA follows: TGTGCCAGCAGTTCATACCGGGCCGCCGAGTTCTTC.

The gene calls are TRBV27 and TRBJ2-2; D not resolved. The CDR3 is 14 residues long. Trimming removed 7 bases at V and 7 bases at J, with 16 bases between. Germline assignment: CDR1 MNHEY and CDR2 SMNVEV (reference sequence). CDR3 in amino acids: CASMSVSAGGELFF. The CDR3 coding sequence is TGTGCCAGCATGTCGGTTTCGGCTGGCGGGGAGCTGTTTTTT.

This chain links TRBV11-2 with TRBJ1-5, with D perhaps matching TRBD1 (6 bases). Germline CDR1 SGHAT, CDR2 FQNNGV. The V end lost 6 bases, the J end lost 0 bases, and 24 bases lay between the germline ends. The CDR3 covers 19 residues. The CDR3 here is CASSRGVAGETYSNQPQHF. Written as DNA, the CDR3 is TGTGCCAGCAGTAGGGGGGTGGCAGGGGAGACTTATAGCAATCAGCCCCAGCATTTT.

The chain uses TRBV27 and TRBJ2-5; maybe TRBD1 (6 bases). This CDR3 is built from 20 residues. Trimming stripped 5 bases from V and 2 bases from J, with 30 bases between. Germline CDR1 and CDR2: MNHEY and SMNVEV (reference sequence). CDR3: CASSPPGTRPKSTGQETQYF. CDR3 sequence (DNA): TGTGCCAGCAGTCCTCCCGGGACAAGGCCAAAAAGTACCGGACAAGAGACCCAGTACTTC.

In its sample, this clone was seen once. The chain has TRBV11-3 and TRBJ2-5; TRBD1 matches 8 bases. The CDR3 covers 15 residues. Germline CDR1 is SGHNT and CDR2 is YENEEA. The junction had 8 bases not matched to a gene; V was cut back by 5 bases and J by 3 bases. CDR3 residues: CASSPPRTGKETQYF. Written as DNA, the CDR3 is TGTGCCAGCAGCCCCCCAAGGACAGGGAAAGAGACCCAGTACTTC.

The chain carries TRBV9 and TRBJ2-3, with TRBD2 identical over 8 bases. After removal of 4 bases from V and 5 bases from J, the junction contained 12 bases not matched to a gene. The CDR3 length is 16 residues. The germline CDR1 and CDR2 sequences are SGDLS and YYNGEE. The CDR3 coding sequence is TGTGCCAGCAGCCTCGAGAACGGGGGGGTGGGAGATACGCAGTATTTT. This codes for CASSLENGGVGDTQYF.

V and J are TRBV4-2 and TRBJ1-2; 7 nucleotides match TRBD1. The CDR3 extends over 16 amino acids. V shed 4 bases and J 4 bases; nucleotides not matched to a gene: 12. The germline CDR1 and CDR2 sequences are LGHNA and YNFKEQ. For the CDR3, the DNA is TGTGCCAGCAGCCTCTTGGACCCGACAGGGCTCTATGGCTACACCTTC. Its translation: CASSLLDPTGLYGYTF.

CDR3 in amino acids: CSVEGWEGAKTYEQYF. The CDR3 DNA follows: TGCAGCGTTGAAGGATGGGAAGGGGCCAAAACCTACGAGCAGTACTTC. The gene calls are TRBV29-1 and TRBJ2-7; the D gene is possibly TRBD1 (5 bases). This CDR3 is built from 16 residues. V lost 1 base and J lost 2, with 18 bases in between. From germline, CDR1 is SQVTM and CDR2 ANQGSEA.

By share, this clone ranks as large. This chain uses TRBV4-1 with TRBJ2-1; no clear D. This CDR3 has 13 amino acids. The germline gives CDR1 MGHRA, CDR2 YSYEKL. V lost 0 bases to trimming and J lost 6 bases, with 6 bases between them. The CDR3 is CASSQDFLNEQFF. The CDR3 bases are TGCGCCAGCAGCCAAGATTTCCTCAATGAGCAGTTCTTC.

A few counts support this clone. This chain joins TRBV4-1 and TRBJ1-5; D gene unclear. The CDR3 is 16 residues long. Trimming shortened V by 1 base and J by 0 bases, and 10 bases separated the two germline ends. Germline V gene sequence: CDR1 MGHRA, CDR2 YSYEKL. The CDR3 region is CASSQATTDSNQPQHF. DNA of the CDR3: TGCGCCAGCAGCCAAGCCACCACGGATAGCAATCAGCCCCAGCATTTT.

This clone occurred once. CDR3 residues: CASRTGGGRYGYTF. The DNA of the CDR3 is TGTGCCAGCAGGACTGGAGGCGGGCGCTATGGCTACACCTTC. The chain links TRBV28 to TRBJ1-2; no clear D. This CDR3 contains 14 residues. The V and J ends lost 6 bases and 4 bases respectively, with 15 bases between them. Germline assignment: CDR1 MDHEN and CDR2 SYDVKM.

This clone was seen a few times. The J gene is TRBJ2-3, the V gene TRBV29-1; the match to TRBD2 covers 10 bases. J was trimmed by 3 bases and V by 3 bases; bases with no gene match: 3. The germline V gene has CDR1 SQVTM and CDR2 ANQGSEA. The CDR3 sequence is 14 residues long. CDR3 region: CSVEASGGTDTQYF. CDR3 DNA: TGCAGCGTTGAGGCTAGCGGGGGAACAGATACGCAGTATTTT.

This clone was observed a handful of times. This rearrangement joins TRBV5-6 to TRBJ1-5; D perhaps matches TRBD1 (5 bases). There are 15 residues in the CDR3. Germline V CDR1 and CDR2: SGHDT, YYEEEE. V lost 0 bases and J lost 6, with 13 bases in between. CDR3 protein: CASSLAIEGLQPQHF. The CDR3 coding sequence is TGTGCCAGCAGCTTGGCCATCGAGGGGCTTCAGCCCCAGCATTTT.

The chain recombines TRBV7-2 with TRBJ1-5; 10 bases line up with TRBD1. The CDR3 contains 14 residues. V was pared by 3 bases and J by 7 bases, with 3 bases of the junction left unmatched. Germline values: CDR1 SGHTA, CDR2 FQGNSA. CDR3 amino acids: CASSFWDRGQPQHF. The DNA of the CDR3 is TGTGCCAGCAGCTTCTGGGACAGGGGCCAGCCCCAGCATTTT.

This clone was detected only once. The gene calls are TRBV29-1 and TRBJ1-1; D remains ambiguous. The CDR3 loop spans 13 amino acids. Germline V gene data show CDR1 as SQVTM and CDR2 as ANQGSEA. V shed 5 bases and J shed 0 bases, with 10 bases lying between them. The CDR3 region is CSVHITVNTEAFF. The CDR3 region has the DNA TGCAGCGTTCATATTACAGTGAACACTGAAGCTTTCTTT.

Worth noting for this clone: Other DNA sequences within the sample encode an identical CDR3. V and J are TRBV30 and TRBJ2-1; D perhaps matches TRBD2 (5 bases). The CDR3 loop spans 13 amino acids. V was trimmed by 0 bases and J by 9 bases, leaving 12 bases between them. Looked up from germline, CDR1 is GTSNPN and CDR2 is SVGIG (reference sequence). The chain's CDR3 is CAWSVRGLGEQFF. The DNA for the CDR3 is TGTGCCTGGAGTGTACGAGGGTTGGGTGAGCAGTTCTTC.

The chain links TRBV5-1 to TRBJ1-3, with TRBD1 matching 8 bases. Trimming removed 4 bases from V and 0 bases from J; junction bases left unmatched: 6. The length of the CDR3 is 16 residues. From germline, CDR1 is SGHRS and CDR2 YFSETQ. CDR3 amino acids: CASSPGQASSGNTIYF. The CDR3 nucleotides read TGCGCCAGCAGCCCGGGACAGGCAAGCTCTGGAAACACCATATATTTT.

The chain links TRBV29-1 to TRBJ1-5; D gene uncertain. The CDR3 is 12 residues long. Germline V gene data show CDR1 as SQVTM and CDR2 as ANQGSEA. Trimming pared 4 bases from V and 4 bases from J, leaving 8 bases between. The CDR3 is CSVALGNQPQHF. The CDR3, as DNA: TGCAGCGTTGCTTTGGGGAATCAGCCCCAGCATTTT.